This T cell receptor (beta chain) was found in a study of blood T cell repertoires in COVID-19. Study background: COVID-19 samples collected from the United States, Italy and Spain covered acute and convalescent phases. The cDNA or gDNA used as material had been derived from T cells, B-cell-depleted T cells, or PBMCs.

Seattle patient enrollment occurred during active infection, with longitudinal follow-up thereafter. Assay used: immunoSEQ multiplex PCR; TCRdb lists only in-frame clones, some missing. Of some 520,000 clones in the sample, roughly nine tenths were seen once. The CDR3 is made up of 15 amino acids. Per the germline V gene, CDR1 is SGHRS and CDR2 is YFSETQ. Trimming cost V 5 bases and J 1 base, with 14 bases left between them. The receptor was isolated from a man between 18 and 35 years old with COVID-19, enrolled during active disease. Sequencing was done on a sample of peripheral blood. V and J are TRBV5-1 and TRBJ2-3, with D unclear. CDR3 in DNA: TGCGCCAGCAGGATCACCGCTCAGGGCACAGATACGCAGTATTTT. Its translation is CASRITAQGTDTQYF.